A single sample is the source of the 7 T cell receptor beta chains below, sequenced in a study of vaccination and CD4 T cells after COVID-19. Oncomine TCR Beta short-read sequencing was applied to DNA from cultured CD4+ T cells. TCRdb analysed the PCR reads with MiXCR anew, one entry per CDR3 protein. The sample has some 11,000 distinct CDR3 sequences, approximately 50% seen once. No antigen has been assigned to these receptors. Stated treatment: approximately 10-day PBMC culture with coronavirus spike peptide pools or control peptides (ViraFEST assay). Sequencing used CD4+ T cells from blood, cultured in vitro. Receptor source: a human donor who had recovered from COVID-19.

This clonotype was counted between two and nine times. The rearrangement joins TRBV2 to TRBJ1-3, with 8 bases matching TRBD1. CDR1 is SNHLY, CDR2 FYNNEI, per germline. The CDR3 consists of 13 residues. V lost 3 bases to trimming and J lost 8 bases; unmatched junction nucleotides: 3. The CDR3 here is CASSETGEDTIYF. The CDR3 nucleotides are TGTGCCAGCAGTGAGACAGGGGAGGACACCATATATTTT.

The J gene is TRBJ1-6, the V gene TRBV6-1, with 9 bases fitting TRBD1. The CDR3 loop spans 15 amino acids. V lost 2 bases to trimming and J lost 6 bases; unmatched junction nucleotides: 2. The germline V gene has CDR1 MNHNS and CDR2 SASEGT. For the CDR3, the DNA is TGTGCCAGCAGTGAACCGGGACAGGGTAATTCACCCCTCCACTTT. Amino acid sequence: CASSEPGQGNSPLHF.

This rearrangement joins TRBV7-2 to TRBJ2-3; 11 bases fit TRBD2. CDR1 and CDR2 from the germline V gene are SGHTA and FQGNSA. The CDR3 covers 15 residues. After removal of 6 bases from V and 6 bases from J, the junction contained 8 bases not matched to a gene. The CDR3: CASRVASGRRDTQYF. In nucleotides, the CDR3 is TGTGCCAGCAGGGTAGCTAGCGGGAGGAGGGATACGCAGTATTTT.

In DNA, the CDR3 is TGTGCCAGCAGCCGTCGGACTGCAGATACGCAGTATTTT. It codes for CASSRRTADTQYF. The chain employs TRBV11-2 and TRBJ2-3, with D perhaps TRBD2 (5 bases). The germline V gene encodes CDR1 SGHAT and CDR2 FQNNGV. CDR3 length: 13 residues. Trimming pared 5 bases from V and 4 bases from J, leaving 10 bases between.

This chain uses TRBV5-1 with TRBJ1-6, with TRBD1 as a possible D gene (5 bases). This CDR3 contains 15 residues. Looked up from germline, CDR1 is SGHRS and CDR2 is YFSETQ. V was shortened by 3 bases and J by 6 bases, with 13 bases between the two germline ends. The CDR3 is CASSYSSGVNSPLHF. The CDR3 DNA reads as TGCGCCAGCAGCTATTCCTCGGGGGTTAATTCACCCCTCCACTTT.

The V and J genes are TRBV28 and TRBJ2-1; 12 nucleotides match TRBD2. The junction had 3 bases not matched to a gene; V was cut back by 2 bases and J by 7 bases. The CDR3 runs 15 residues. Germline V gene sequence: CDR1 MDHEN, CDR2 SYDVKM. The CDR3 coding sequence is TGTGCCAGCAGTTTAACGACTAGCGGGAGTAATGAGCAGTTCTTC. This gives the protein CASSLTTSGSNEQFF. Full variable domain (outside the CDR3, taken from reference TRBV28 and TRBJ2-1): DVKVTQSSRYLVKRTGEKVFLECVQDMDHENMFWYRQDPGLGLRLIYFSYDVKMKEKGDIPEGYSVSREKKERFSLILESASTNQTSMYLCASSLTTSGSNEQFFGPGTRLTVL.

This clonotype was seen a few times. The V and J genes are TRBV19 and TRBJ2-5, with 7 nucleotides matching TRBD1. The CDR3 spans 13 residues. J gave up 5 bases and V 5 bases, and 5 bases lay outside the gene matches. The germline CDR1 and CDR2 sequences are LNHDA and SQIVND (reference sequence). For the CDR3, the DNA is TGTGCCAGTAGTCGACAGGGCTGGGAGACCCAGTACTTC. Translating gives CASSRQGWETQYF. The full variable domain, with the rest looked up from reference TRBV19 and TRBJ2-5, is DGGITQSPKYLFRKEGQNVTLSCEQNLNHDAMYWYRQDPGQGLRLIYYSQIVNDFQKGDIAEGYSVSREKKESFPLTVTSAQKNPTAFYLCASSRQGWETQYFGPGTRLLVL.